This T cell receptor (beta chain) was captured by sequencing in a study of immune evolution from preneoplasia to lung adenocarcinoma listed by TCRdb under 2021. For the study in its entirety: HLA loss of heterozygosity was observed in approximately 7%, 15% and 30% of AIS, MIA and ADC lesions, respectively, and was not observed in any AAH lesions. The study combined immune gene expression, TCR sequencing and multiplex immunofluorescence to profile immune contexture across lung adenocarcinoma precursors and invasive adenocarcinoma. Resected precursor lesions (AAH, AIS, MIA) and invasive adenocarcinomas were compared with paired morphologically normal lung tissue. Sample size was based on specimen availability rather than a prior power calculation. The immune data were integrated with whole exome sequencing and methylation data from the same cohort of nodules. The overall cohort comprised roughly 52 patients with pulmonary nodules who underwent surgical resection. TCR sequencing data came from 45 to 65 patients. According to the study, roughly 100 samples went through TCR sequencing. POLYSOLVER was used to infer Class I HLA alleles from exome data, while LOHHLA was used to detect allele-specific HLA loss.

Between the mid-2010s and the late 2010s, the patients underwent resection in either Japan or China. Two lung cancer pathologists independently confirmed the histologic diagnosis of each case on H&E slides. Macro-dissection after pathologic assessment enriched premalignant or tumor cells for nucleic acid extraction. DNA was isolated from FFPE tissue using the AllPrep DNA/RNA FFPE Kit. CDR1 and CDR2, per the germline V gene, are SGHRS and YFSETQ. The CDR3 spans 14 residues, from the cysteine through the phenylalanine. Only the CDR3 part of the read is kept: 42 bases, read in frame from the first base. V and J lose 4 bases and 5 bases, and a span of 15 bases separates them. The immunoSEQ hsTCRbeta Kit was used to sequence TCR beta CDR3 regions from DNA. The original methods were these. TCR sequencing data were analysed with the ImmunoSEQ Analyzer. T cell clonality was calculated on productive rearrangements as 1 minus Pielou's evenness. T cell diversity was measured with the inverse Simpson index on productive templates. T cell density was TCR beta template counts normalized to usable DNA, estimated by amplifying and sequencing housekeeping genes. TCR metrics were compared across histologic stages using two-sided Kruskal-Wallis tests. Entries here come from immuneACCESS through TCRdb and include only in-frame sequences with V and J called. Some clones fail to appear in such tables; in the studies checked, an unresolved V gene covers under half of the shortfall, and the cause of the remainder is unknown. V and J calls and clone size are those listed in that table; D and trimming were worked out from the DNA. For this sample the table gives thousands of clones, of which roughly 85% were detected only once. The top ten constitute over 2% of the sample.

The study at large found these results: Normal lung had the highest top T cell clone frequencies, and these frequencies appeared to fall progressively from AAH through AIS, MIA and invasive adenocarcinoma. The findings reflected association rather than direct causation, and larger cohorts with long-term follow-up and longitudinal biopsies were considered necessary. KRAS-mutant nodules showed the highest T cell clonality compared with EGFR-mutant or double wild-type lesions. All patients were from Japan and China, so applicability to Western populations was uncertain. The highest clonality was observed in normal lung, whereas higher T cell density and diversity but lower clonality appeared to be present in later-stage lesions.

A word on this clone: Its antigen is not yet known. No base-level quality is on record; no much larger clone is a single base apart.

The V and J genes are TRBV5-1 and TRBJ2-5; TRBD1 might be the D gene, on 6 matching bases. Material for sequencing was FFPE atypical adenomatous hyperplasia tissue from the lung. The intended sense of this specimen's cell subset or site label: atypical adenomatous hyperplasia (AAH), lung preneoplasia. The sequence derives from a person in their 70s with lung adenocarcinoma. The CDR3 protein: CASSVHREWETQYF. The nucleotide sequence is given as TGCGCCAGCAGCGTCCACAGGGAATGGGAGACCCAGTACTTC.